This TCR beta chain was documented in a study of OX40 agonist ivuxolimab in advanced cancers. In the study overall: The costimulatory receptor OX40 (CD134) was targeted by ivuxolimab, a fully human IgG2 agonistic monoclonal antibody. Intravenous ivuxolimab was administered to patients every 2 weeks at six dose levels: 0.01, 0.1, 0.3, 1.5, 3 and 10 mg/kg. Among the 52 dose-escalation patients, around 20 had hepatocellular carcinoma, 15 or so melanoma, 9 renal cell carcinoma and 9 head and neck cancer. In the dose-escalation cohort, 70% to 90% of patients were male, and the mean age was approximately 60 years with a range of roughly 20 to 85. Prior anti-PD-1, anti-PD-L1 or anti-CTLA-4 therapy was permitted, and about 40% of dose-escalation patients had received checkpoint inhibitors. Partial responses occurred in three dose-escalation patients, of whom one had hepatocellular carcinoma and two had cutaneous melanoma. The point of sequencing TCRbeta in the periphery was to test whether ivuxolimab changed TCR sequence diversity and drove clonal T-cell expansion. The paper reports the monotherapy dose-escalation portion (N of about 47 patients) of the phase I ivuxolimab trial. The research as a whole found: In the 0.1-3.0 mg/kg groups, partial responders were among the patients with the lowest normalized peripheral clonal expansion, particularly in CD8+ T cells. The antigen specificity of the peripheral T cells that underwent clonal expansion was not determined. Low levels of normalized T-cell clonal expansion were also seen in some nonresponding patients. After ivuxolimab, more expanded clones were found on average in CD8+ T cells than in CD4+ T cells. Clonal expansion of both CD4+ and CD8+ blood T cells was observed from baseline to week 6 at doses 0.1 to 3.0 mg/kg.

This clone showed up just once. The target of this receptor is not known. Nothing much larger sits one base from this clone, and base qualities are not available. The cysteine opens and the phenylalanine closes a CDR3 of 14 amino acids. Just CDR3 DNA is preserved here, 42 bases in frame from base 1. As encoded in the germline V gene (reference sequence), CDR1 is GTSNPN while CDR2 is SVGIG. The germline ends are 14 bases apart after V is trimmed by 0 bases and J by 11 bases. Patients with autoimmune disease history or receiving systemic immunosuppression were excluded from the trial. Peripheral blood for TCR sequencing was collected from all dose cohorts at baseline, on cycle 4 day 1, and on cycle 7 day 1. Samples were obtained from an open-label, multicenter, first-in-human phase I dose-escalation trial of ivuxolimab. Adults with locally advanced or metastatic melanoma, renal cell, hepatocellular, or head and neck squamous cell carcinoma were enrolled in the trial. Before TCR sequencing, CD4+ T cells and CD8+ T cells were sorted from peripheral blood as separate populations.

To sequence the TCRbeta CDR3 region, genomic DNA was isolated from the sorted cells. The immunoSEQ Assay was used for sequencing of TCRbeta CDR3 regions. The immuneACCESS repertoire file appears here via TCRdb, limited to in-frame rearrangements. These files lack a portion of the clones; in checked studies, under half of the deficit traces to unresolved V genes, and the cause of the others is not known. The sample has about 24,000 clones on record, around four fifths of them singletons. Together, the top ten hold approximately 1.5% of the sample. This clonotype was sampled from an adult with an advanced solid tumor such as melanoma, head and neck, liver or kidney cancer. The sequence links TRBV30 to TRBJ1-6, with an unclear D gene assignment. The sample consisted of CD4+ or CD8+ T cells sorted from blood, taken in a trial of the OX40 agonist ivuxolimab. CDR3 reads: CAWSVLEPSTPLHF. The nucleotides read TGTGCCTGGAGTGTACTGGAGCCCTCGACACCCCTCCACTTT.